The clone carrying this T cell receptor (beta chain) was picked up one time. Its antigen is not known. This sample is drawn from a study of PD-1 blockade in classical Hodgkin lymphoma. Study results and caveats: Differences between repertoires have undefined causes, possibly disease activity or prior therapy. Whoever responded completely had baseline diversity much like that seen in newly diagnosed patients. Reports indicated that newly diagnosed patients had lower baseline TCR diversity than healthy donors did.

Time point specified: cycle 4 day 1 (C4D1), after five to seven weeks of nivolumab. Brentuximab vedotin exposure varied, and every patient relapsed after autologous stem cell transplantation. Thawed PBMCs yielded CD4+ T cells through magnetic negative selection. Germline V gives CDR1 LNHDA, CDR2 SQIVND (reference sequence). CDR3 size: 14 residues. V was clipped by 7 bases and J by 4 bases, with 16 bases between them. Produced via immunoSEQ multiplex PCR; TCRdb's table is partial and in-frame only. The table records fewer than 35,000 clones, roughly four fifths of them present only once. The input for sequencing was CD4+ T cells from blood, taken before the fourth cycle of nivolumab. The V call is TRBV19, the J call TRBJ1-2, with D tentatively TRBD1 (5 bases). This TCR came from a human donor with classical Hodgkin lymphoma. CDR3 loop: CASNVMGEAYGYTF. In DNA, the CDR3 is TGTGCCAGTAATGTCATGGGGGAAGCCTATGGCTACACCTTC.